A selection of T cell receptor beta chains follows, all from one sample in a study of blood T cell repertoires in COVID-19. Clones were read by immunoSEQ multiplex PCR, and TCRdb kept only the in-frame ones, dropping some. The sample contains hundreds of thousands of clones, around nine tenths of which appear only once. The material sequenced was peripheral blood. These receptors were collected from a young woman who had recovered from COVID-19. Both conserved end residues are part of each CDR3. Fields, in order: CDR3 protein, CDR3 DNA, V gene, clone size, D gene, J gene, CDR3 length. The D gene is left open where the match is weak. Clone size appears in some rows only: once, few, many, or a class for an expanded clone.

cdr3_aa: CASSIFAAARRNQPQHF; cdr3_nt: TGTGCCAGTAGTATATTCGCGGCGGCGCGCCGCAATCAGCCCCAGCATTTT; v_call: TRBV19; clone_size: NA; d_call: NA; j_call: TRBJ1-5; cdr3_length: 17
cdr3_aa: CASSQGSSEQYF; cdr3_nt: TGTGCCAGCAGCCAAGGGAGCAGCGAGCAGTACTTC; v_call: TRBV13; clone_size: once; d_call: NA; j_call: TRBJ2-7; cdr3_length: 12
cdr3_aa: CASSESPRVYSYNEQFF; cdr3_nt: TGTGCCAGCAGTGAAAGCCCGAGGGTTTACTCCTACAATGAGCAGTTCTTC; v_call: TRBV6-1; clone_size: NA; d_call: NA; j_call: TRBJ2-1; cdr3_length: 17
cdr3_aa: CASSDGSSYNEQFF; cdr3_nt: TGTGCCAGCAGTGACGGTAGCTCCTACAATGAGCAGTTCTTC; v_call: TRBV25-1; clone_size: NA; d_call: NA; j_call: TRBJ2-1; cdr3_length: 14
cdr3_aa: CASSPRTVYGYTF; cdr3_nt: TGTGCCAGCTCACCAAGGACAGTCTATGGCTACACCTTC; v_call: TRBV18; clone_size: NA; d_call: NA; j_call: TRBJ1-2; cdr3_length: 13
cdr3_aa: CASSSFNRSPEAFF; cdr3_nt: TGTGCCAGCAGTTCCTTTAACAGGTCGCCTGAAGCTTTCTTT; v_call: TRBV6-5; clone_size: NA; d_call: NA; j_call: TRBJ1-1; cdr3_length: 14
cdr3_aa: CASSPQASGRAGSYNEQFF; cdr3_nt: TGTGCCAGCAGCCCCCAGGCTAGCGGGAGGGCCGGGTCCTACAATGAGCAGTTCTTC; v_call: TRBV5-4; clone_size: NA; d_call: TRBD2; j_call: TRBJ2-1; cdr3_length: 19
cdr3_aa: CASSFTSSYEQYF; cdr3_nt: TGTGCCAGCAGTTTTACATCCTCCTACGAGCAGTACTTC; v_call: TRBV27; clone_size: NA; d_call: NA; j_call: TRBJ2-7; cdr3_length: 13
cdr3_aa: CASRGREGTGELFF; cdr3_nt: TGTGCCAGCAGGGGTAGGGAGGGAACCGGGGAGCTGTTTTTT; v_call: TRBV6-6; clone_size: NA; d_call: TRBD2; j_call: TRBJ2-2; cdr3_length: 14
cdr3_aa: CSVTTTGVANTEAFF; cdr3_nt: TGCAGCGTTACGACGACAGGGGTAGCAAACACTGAAGCTTTCTTT; v_call: TRBV29-1; clone_size: NA; d_call: TRBD1; j_call: TRBJ1-1; cdr3_length: 15
cdr3_aa: CASSDMGDREEKLFF; cdr3_nt: TGTGCCAGCAGCGACATGGGGGACAGGGAAGAAAAACTGTTTTTT; v_call: TRBV7-9; clone_size: NA; d_call: TRBD1; j_call: TRBJ1-4; cdr3_length: 15
cdr3_aa: CASYGVHYGYTF; cdr3_nt: TGTGCCAGCTACGGAGTTCACTATGGCTACACCTTC; v_call: TRBV12-3/TRBV12-4; clone_size: NA; d_call: NA; j_call: TRBJ1-2; cdr3_length: 12
cdr3_aa: CASISGTGRYSEQFF; cdr3_nt: TGTGCCAGCATCTCAGGGACAGGGAGGTACAGTGAGCAGTTCTTC; v_call: TRBV28; clone_size: NA; d_call: TRBD1; j_call: TRBJ2-1; cdr3_length: 15
cdr3_aa: CASGDRGSEQYF; cdr3_nt: TGTGCCAGCGGGGACAGGGGGTCCGAGCAGTACTTC; v_call: TRBV12-3/TRBV12-4; clone_size: NA; d_call: TRBD1; j_call: TRBJ2-7; cdr3_length: 12
cdr3_aa: CASSQVWTALWQYF; cdr3_nt: TGTGCCAGCAGCCAGGTCTGGACAGCCCTATGGCAGTACTTC; v_call: TRBV14; clone_size: NA; d_call: NA; j_call: TRBJ2-7; cdr3_length: 14
cdr3_aa: CASSLWASERETQYF; cdr3_nt: TGTGCCAGCAGCTTGTGGGCTAGCGAGAGGGAGACCCAGTACTTC; v_call: TRBV5-5; clone_size: once; d_call: NA; j_call: TRBJ2-5; cdr3_length: 15
cdr3_aa: CASSQSSTGQLQYF; cdr3_nt: TGCGCCAGCAGCCAGAGCTCAACTGGACAGCTTCAGTACTTC; v_call: TRBV4-3; clone_size: NA; d_call: NA; j_call: TRBJ2-4; cdr3_length: 14
cdr3_aa: CASSDQPGTRLYEQYF; cdr3_nt: TGTGCCAGCAGCGATCAACCCGGGACTAGACTCTACGAGCAGTACTTC; v_call: TRBV9; clone_size: NA; d_call: TRBD2; j_call: TRBJ2-7; cdr3_length: 16
cdr3_aa: CASSPGQLYGYTF; cdr3_nt: TGCGCCAGCAGCCCGGGACAGCTCTATGGCTACACCTTC; v_call: TRBV5-1; clone_size: NA; d_call: TRBD1; j_call: TRBJ1-2; cdr3_length: 13
cdr3_aa: CASSISGNNEQFF; cdr3_nt: TGTGCCAGTAGTATATCCGGGAACAATGAGCAGTTCTTC; v_call: TRBV19; clone_size: NA; d_call: NA; j_call: TRBJ2-1; cdr3_length: 13
cdr3_aa: CASSETRVGNQPQHF; cdr3_nt: TGTGCCAGCAGTGAAACCAGGGTGGGGAATCAGCCCCAGCATTTT; v_call: TRBV2; clone_size: NA; d_call: NA; j_call: TRBJ1-5; cdr3_length: 15
cdr3_aa: CASSDEAGGTYGYTF; cdr3_nt: TGTGCCAGCAGTGACGAGGCAGGAGGAACCTATGGCTACACCTTC; v_call: TRBV2; clone_size: NA; d_call: NA; j_call: TRBJ1-2; cdr3_length: 15
cdr3_aa: CASSSGLAGGPTDTQYF; cdr3_nt: TGCGCCAGCAGCTCGGGACTAGCGGGAGGGCCAACAGATACGCAGTATTTT; v_call: TRBV5-1; clone_size: NA; d_call: TRBD2; j_call: TRBJ2-3; cdr3_length: 17
cdr3_aa: CAWSAEGHTGELFF; cdr3_nt: TGTGCCTGGAGTGCTGAGGGCCACACCGGGGAGCTGTTTTTT; v_call: TRBV30; clone_size: NA; d_call: NA; j_call: TRBJ2-2; cdr3_length: 14
cdr3_aa: CASSLGAGGEQFF; cdr3_nt: TGCGCCAGCAGCTTGGGGGCAGGAGGCGAGCAGTTCTTC; v_call: TRBV5-1; clone_size: NA; d_call: NA; j_call: TRBJ2-1; cdr3_length: 13
cdr3_aa: CASSVAGGGGEQFF; cdr3_nt: TGTGCCAGCAGCGTAGCGGGAGGGGGAGGGGAGCAGTTCTTC; v_call: TRBV9; clone_size: NA; d_call: TRBD2; j_call: TRBJ2-1; cdr3_length: 14
cdr3_aa: CASSQDSGSSYEQYF; cdr3_nt: TGCGCCAGCAGCCAAGACAGCGGAAGCTCCTACGAGCAGTACTTC; v_call: TRBV4-1; clone_size: NA; d_call: NA; j_call: TRBJ2-7; cdr3_length: 15